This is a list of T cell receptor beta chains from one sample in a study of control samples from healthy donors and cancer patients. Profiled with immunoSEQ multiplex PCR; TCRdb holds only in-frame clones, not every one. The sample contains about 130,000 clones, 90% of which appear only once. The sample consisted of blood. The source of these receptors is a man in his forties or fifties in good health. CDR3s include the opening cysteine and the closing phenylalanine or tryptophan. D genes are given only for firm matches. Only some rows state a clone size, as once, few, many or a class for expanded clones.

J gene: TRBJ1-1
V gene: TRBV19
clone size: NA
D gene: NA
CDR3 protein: CASSELRRVNTEAFF
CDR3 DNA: TGTGCCAGTAGCGAACTCAGGAGAGTGAACACTGAAGCTTTCTTT

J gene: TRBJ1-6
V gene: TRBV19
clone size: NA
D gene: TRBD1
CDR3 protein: CASSIAQGQGDSPLHF
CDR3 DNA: TGTGCCAGTAGTATTGCTCAGGGACAGGGTGATTCACCCCTCCACTTT

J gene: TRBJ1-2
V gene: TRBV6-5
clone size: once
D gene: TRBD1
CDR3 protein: CASSYGTGSYGYTF
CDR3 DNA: TGTGCCAGCAGTTACGGGACAGGGTCCTATGGCTACACCTTC

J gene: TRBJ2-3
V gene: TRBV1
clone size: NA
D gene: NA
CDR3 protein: CTSSQYGRAGATDTQYF
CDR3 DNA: TGCACCAGCAGCCAATATGGTAGGGCAGGGGCCACAGATACGCAGTATTTT

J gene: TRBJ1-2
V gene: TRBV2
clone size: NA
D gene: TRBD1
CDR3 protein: CASRQQGVTNYGYTF
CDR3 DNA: TGTGCCAGCAGACAACAGGGGGTCACTAACTATGGCTACACCTTC

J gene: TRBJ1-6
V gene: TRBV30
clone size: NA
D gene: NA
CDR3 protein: CAWSGGRPPLHF
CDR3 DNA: TGTGCCTGGAGCGGCGGACGGCCTCCCCTCCACTTT

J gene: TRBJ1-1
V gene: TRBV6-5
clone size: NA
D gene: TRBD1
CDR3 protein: CASSYSHTGDTEAFF
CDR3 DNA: TGTGCCAGCAGTTACTCCCATACAGGGGACACTGAAGCTTTCTTT

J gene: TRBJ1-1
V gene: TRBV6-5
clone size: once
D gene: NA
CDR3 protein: CASSPDILNTEAFF
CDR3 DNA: TGTGCCAGCAGTCCGGACATTCTGAACACTGAAGCTTTCTTT

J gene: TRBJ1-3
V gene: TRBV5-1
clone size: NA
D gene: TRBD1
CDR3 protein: CASSSRQGIGNTIYF
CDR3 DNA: TGCGCCAGCAGCTCCAGACAGGGGATAGGAAACACCATATATTTT

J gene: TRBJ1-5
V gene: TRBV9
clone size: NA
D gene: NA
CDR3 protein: CASSVGPNQPQHF
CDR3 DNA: TGTGCCAGCAGCGTAGGGCCAAATCAGCCCCAGCATTTT

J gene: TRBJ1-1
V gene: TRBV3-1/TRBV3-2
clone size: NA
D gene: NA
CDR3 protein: CASSQAWRADTEAFF
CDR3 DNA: TGTGCCAGCAGCCAGGCTTGGAGGGCGGACACTGAAGCTTTCTTT

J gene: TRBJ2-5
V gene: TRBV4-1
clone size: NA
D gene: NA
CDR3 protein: CASSQVGDWVTQYF
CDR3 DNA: TGCGCCAGCAGCCAAGTAGGAGACTGGGTGACCCAGTACTTC

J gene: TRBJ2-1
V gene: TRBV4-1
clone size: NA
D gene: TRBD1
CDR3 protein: CASSQAGTGVNEQFF
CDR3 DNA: TGCGCCAGCAGCCAGGCCGGGACAGGGGTCAATGAGCAGTTCTTC

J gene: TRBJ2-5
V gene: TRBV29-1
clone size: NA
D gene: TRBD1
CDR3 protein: CSERQGSSETQYF
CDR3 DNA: TGCAGCGAAAGACAGGGTAGTTCAGAGACCCAGTACTTC

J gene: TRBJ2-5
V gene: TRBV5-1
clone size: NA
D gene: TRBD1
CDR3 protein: CASSKAGTGQETQYF
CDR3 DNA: TGCGCCAGCAGCAAAGCCGGGACAGGGCAGGAGACCCAGTACTTC

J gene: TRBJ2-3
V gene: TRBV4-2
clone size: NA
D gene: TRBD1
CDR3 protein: CASSPGQPREDTQYF
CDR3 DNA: TGTGCCAGCAGCCCGGGACAGCCCAGAGAAGATACGCAGTATTTT

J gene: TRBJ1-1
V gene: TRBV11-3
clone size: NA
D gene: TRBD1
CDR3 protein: CASSLDRGGEAFF
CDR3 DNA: TGTGCCAGCAGCTTAGACAGGGGGGGTGAAGCTTTCTTT

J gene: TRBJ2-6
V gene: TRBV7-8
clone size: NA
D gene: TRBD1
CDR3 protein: CASSQPGQGIANVLTF
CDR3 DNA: TGTGCCAGCAGCCAACCCGGACAGGGAATTGCCAACGTCCTGACTTTC

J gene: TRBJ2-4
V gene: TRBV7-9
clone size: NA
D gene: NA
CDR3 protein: CASSPDRFGAKNIQYF
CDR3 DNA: TGTGCCAGCAGCCCGGACCGATTTGGGGCCAAAAACATTCAGTACTTC

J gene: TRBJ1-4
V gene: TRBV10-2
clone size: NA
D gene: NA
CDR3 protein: CASLGRDSTNEKLFF
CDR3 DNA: TGCGCCAGCCTGGGTAGAGACTCAACTAATGAAAAACTGTTTTTT

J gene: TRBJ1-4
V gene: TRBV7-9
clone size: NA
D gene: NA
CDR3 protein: CASSQGSMGGEKLFF
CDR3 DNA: TGTGCCAGCAGCCAAGGCTCAATGGGTGGTGAAAAACTGTTTTTT

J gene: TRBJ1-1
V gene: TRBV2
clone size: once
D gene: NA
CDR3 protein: CVSSDSPGEAFF
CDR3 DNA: TGTGTCAGCAGTGACAGTCCGGGGGAAGCTTTCTTT

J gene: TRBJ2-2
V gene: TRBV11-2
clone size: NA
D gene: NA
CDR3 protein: CASTTLGGTANTGELFF
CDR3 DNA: TGTGCCAGCACCACCCTTGGCGGTACGGCGAACACCGGGGAGCTGTTTTTT

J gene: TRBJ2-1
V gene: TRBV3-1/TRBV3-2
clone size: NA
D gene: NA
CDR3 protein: CASSEGIGTYNEQFF
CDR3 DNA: TGTGCCAGCAGCGAGGGGATAGGAACCTACAATGAGCAGTTCTTC

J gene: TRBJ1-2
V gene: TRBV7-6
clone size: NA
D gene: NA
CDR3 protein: CASSPRGGAVDGYTF
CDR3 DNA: TGTGCCAGCAGCCCCCGTGGCGGGGCTGTCGATGGCTACACCTTC

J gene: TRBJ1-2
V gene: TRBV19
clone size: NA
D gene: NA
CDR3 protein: CASSSDTLGYTF
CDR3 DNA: TGTGCCAGTAGTTCGGACACCCTGGGCTACACCTTC

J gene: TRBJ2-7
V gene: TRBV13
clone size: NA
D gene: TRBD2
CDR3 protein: CASSSPGSGGREQYF
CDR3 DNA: TGTGCCAGCAGCTCTCCTGGTAGCGGGGGCCGCGAGCAGTACTTC